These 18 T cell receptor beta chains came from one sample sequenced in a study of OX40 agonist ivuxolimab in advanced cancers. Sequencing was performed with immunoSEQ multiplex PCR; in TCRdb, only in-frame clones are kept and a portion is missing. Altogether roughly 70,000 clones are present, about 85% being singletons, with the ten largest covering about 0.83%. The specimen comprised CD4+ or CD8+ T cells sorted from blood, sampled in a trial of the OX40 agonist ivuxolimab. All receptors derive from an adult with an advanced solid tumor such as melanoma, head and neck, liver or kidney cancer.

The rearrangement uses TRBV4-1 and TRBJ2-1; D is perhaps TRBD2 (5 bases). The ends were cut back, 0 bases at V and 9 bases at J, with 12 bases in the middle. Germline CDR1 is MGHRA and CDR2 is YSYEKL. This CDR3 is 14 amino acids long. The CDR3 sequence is CASSQDEARGEQFF. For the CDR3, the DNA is TGCGCCAGCAGCCAAGATGAGGCCCGGGGTGAGCAGTTCTTC.

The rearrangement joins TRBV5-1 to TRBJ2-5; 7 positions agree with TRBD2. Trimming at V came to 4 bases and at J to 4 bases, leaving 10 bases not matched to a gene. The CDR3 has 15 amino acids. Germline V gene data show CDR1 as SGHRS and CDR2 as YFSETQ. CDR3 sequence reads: CASSVGPGGLETQYF. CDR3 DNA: TGCGCCAGCAGCGTTGGACCCGGGGGGTTAGAGACCCAGTACTTC.

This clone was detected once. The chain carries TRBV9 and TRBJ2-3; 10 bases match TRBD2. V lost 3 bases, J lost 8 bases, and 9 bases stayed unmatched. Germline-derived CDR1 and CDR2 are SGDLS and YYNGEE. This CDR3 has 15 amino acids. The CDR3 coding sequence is TGTGCCAGCAGCGAGGGGGGGACTAGCGAGAGTACGCAGTATTTT. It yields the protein CASSEGGTSESTQYF.

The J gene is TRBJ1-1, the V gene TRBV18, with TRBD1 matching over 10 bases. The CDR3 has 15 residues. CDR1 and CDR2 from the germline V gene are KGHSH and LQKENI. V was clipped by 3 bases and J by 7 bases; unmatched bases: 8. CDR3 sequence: CASSPGGQGYSEAFF. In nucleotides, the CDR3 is TGTGCCAGCTCACCGGGGGGACAGGGGTATAGTGAAGCTTTCTTT. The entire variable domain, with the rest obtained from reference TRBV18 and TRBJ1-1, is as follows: NAGVMQNPRHLVRRRGQEARLRCSPMKGHSHVYWYRQLPEEGLKFMVYLQKENIIDESGMPKERFSAEFPKEGPSILRIQQVVRGDSAAYFCASSPGGQGYSEAFFGQGTRLTVV.

Written as DNA, the CDR3 is TGTGCCAGCAGTGAAGCGGGACAGGGTGGCTACACCTTC. Protein product: CASSEAGQGGYTF. V gene TRBV6-1 combines with J gene TRBJ1-2; 9 bases line up with TRBD1. Trimming cost V 0 bases and J 7 bases; bases outside gene matches: 0. Germline values: CDR1 MNHNS, CDR2 SASEGT. This CDR3 contains 13 residues.

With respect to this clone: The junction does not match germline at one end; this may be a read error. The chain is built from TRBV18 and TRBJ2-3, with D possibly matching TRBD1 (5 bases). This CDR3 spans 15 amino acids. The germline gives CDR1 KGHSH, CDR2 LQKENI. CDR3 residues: CASPPTETGTDTQYF. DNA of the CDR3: TGTGCCAGCCCACCCACAGAGACAGGCACAGATACGCAGTATTTT.

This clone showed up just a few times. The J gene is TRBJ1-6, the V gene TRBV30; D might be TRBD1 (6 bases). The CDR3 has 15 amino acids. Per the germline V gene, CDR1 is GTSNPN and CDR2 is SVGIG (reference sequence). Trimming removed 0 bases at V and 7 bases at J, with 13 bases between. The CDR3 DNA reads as TGTGCCTGGAGTGTACGGCAGGGGATGAATTCACCCCTCCACTTT. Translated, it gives CAWSVRQGMNSPLHF.

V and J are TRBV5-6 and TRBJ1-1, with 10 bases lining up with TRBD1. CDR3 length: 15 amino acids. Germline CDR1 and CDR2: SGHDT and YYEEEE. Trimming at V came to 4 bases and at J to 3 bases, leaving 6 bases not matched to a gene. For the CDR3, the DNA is TGTGCCAGCAGCAAGACAGGGGGCGCATACACTGAAGCTTTCTTT. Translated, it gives CASSKTGGAYTEAFF.

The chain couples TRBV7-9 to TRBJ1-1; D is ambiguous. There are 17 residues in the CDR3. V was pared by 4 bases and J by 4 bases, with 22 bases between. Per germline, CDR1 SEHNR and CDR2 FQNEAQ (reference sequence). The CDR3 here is CASSSTGLWPLVTEAFF. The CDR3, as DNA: TGTGCCAGCAGCTCGACGGGCCTCTGGCCCCTGGTCACTGAAGCTTTCTTT.

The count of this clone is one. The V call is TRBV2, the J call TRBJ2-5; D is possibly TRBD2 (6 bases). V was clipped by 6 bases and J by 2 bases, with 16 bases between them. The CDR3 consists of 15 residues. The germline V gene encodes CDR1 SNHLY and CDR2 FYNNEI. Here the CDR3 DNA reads TGTGCCAGCAGAGGCTGGAGGGCAGATCAAGAGACCCAGTACTTC. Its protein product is CASRGWRADQETQYF.

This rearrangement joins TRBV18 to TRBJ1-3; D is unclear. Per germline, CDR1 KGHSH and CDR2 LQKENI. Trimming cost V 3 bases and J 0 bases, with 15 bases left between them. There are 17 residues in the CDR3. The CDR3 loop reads CASSPNGLAASGNTIYF. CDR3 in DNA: TGTGCCAGCTCACCTAACGGCCTGGCCGCCTCTGGAAACACCATATATTTT.

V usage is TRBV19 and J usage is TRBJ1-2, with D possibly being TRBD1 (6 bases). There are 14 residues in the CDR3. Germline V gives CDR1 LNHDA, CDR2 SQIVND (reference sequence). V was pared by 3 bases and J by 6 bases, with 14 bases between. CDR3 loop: CASSMARGGDGYTF. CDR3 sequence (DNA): TGTGCCAGTAGTATGGCCAGGGGAGGGGATGGCTACACCTTC.

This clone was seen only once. The CDR3 reads CASSLGQGPGNTIYF. The CDR3 DNA sequence: TGTGCCAGCAGCTTGGGACAGGGTCCTGGAAACACCATATATTTT. The J gene is TRBJ1-3, the V gene TRBV5-4; 7 positions match TRBD1. V dropped 0 bases and J dropped 2; count of bases not matched to a gene: 2. The CDR3 extends over 15 amino acids. Per germline, CDR1 SGHNT and CDR2 YYREEE (reference sequence).

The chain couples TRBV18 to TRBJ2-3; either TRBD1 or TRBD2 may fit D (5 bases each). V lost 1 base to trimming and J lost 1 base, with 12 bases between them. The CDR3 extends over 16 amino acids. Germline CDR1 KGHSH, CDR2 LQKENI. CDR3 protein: CASSPRKGTGTDTQYF. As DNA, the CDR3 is TGTGCCAGCTCACCACGGAAGGGGACGGGCACAGATACGCAGTATTTT. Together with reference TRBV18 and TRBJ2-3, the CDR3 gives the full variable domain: NAGVMQNPRHLVRRRGQEARLRCSPMKGHSHVYWYRQLPEEGLKFMVYLQKENIIDESGMPKERFSAEFPKEGPSILRIQQVVRGDSAAYFCASSPRKGTGTDTQYFGPGTRLTVL.

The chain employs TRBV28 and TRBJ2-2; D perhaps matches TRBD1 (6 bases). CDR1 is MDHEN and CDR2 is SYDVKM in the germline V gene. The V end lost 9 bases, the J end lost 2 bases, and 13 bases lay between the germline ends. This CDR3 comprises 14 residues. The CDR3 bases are TGTGCCAGTAGGGGGACGGCCAACACCGGGGAGCTGTTTTTT. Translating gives CASRGTANTGELFF.

CDR3 coding DNA: TGTGCCAGCAGATACACCCCAGTTCCAAACACCATATATTTT. Its translation is CASRYTPVPNTIYF. The chain joins TRBV13 to TRBJ1-3, with D hard to call. Trimming took off 6 bases at V and 6 bases at J, with 15 bases between the two ends. Germline V gene lookup returns CDR1 PRHDT and CDR2 FYEKMQ (reference sequence). This CDR3 comprises 14 residues.

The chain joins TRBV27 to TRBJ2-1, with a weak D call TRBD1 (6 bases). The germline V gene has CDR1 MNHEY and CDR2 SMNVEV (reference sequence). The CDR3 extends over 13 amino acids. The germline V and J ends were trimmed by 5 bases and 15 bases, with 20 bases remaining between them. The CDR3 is CASSPPGTSPWFF. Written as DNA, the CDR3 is TGTGCCAGCAGTCCCCCCGGGACAAGCCCCTGGTTCTTC.

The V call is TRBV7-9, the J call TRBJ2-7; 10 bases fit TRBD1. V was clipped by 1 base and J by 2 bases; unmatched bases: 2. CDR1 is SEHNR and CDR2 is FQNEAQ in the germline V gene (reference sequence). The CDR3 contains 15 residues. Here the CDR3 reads CASSLVGQGTYEQYF. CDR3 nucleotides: TGTGCCAGCAGCTTAGTGGGACAGGGGACCTACGAGCAGTACTTC.